These 23 T cell receptor beta chains originate from one sample sequenced in a study of T cell repertoires and HLA-DP antigens (dated by TCRdb to the late 2010s). Library preparation was by the immunoSEQ multiplex PCR assay. What TCRdb holds here is the immuneACCESS table cut down to in-frame rearrangements. Part of the clones is not present; checked against another copy, under half of the missing clones reflect an unresolved V gene, and the others are unexplained. The sample table shows roughly 73,000 clones, and 80% are seen once. The biggest ten clones account for 1.6% of the sample. The antigens of these receptors remain unknown. Specimen: CD4+ T cells from PBMCs. The receptor set was obtained from a man in his fifties or sixties in good health and CMV-seronegative.

This clone showed up just a few times. The CDR3 sequence is CASSASPGHEQYF. CDR3 coding DNA: TGTGCCAGCAGCGCCTCCCCCGGCCACGAGCAGTACTTC. The chain has TRBV9 and TRBJ2-7, with unresolved D. Trimming stripped 3 bases from V and 5 bases from J, with 12 bases between. Germline-derived CDR1 and CDR2 are SGDLS and YYNGEE. The length of the CDR3 is 13 residues. The entire variable domain, with the rest obtained from reference TRBV9 and TRBJ2-7, is as follows: DSGVTQTPKHLITATGQRVTLRCSPRSGDLSVYWYQQSLDQGLQFLIQYYNGEERAKGNILERFSAQQFPDLHSELNLSSLELGDSALYFCASSASPGHEQYFGPGTRLTVT.

This clone occurred a few times. This chain joins TRBV7-3 and TRBJ2-2; D may be TRBD1 (5 bases). The CDR3 runs 14 residues. The V end was cut by 2 bases, the J end by 1 base, with 5 bases between. In germline, CDR1 is SGHTA, CDR2 FQGTGA. The CDR3 DNA follows: TGTGCCAGCAGCTTAGACAGGAACACCGGGGAGCTGTTTTTT. Translating gives CASSLDRNTGELFF.

The CDR3 DNA sequence: TGTGCCAGCAGCTCGGGACTAGCGGGGGCGGTTGAGCAGTTCTTC. Translating gives CASSSGLAGAVEQFF. This chain uses TRBV7-2 with TRBJ2-1; 14 bases map to TRBD2. CDR3 size: 15 residues. Germline-derived CDR1 and CDR2 are SGHTA and FQGNSA. The V gene end was trimmed by 4 bases and the J gene end by 9 bases; junction bases not matched to a gene: 5.

This clone was counted only a few times. The rearrangement links TRBV7-2 to TRBJ2-3, with 10 positions matching TRBD2. Germline lookup yields CDR1 SGHTA and CDR2 FQGNSA. Trimming at V came to 5 bases and at J to 4 bases, leaving 9 bases not matched to a gene. The CDR3 is made up of 16 amino acids. CDR3 sequence (DNA): TGTGCCAGCAGCGGGGGGGCTAGCGGGAGTGCAGATACGCAGTATTTT. It codes for CASSGGASGSADTQYF.

The chain combines TRBV7-2 with TRBJ1-4, with no clear D. V was cut by 5 bases and J by 6 bases, with 16 bases left in between. The CDR3 has 15 amino acids. Germline V gene data show CDR1 as SGHTA and CDR2 as FQGNSA. The CDR3 DNA sequence: TGTGCCAGCAGCCCCGCGGGCATTAGGGATGAAAAACTGTTTTTT. Translated: CASSPAGIRDEKLFF.

The gene calls are TRBV9 and TRBJ2-5; the D gene is possibly TRBD2 (5 bases). V was shortened by 0 bases and J by 7 bases, with 10 bases between the two germline ends. The CDR3 length is 13 residues. Germline loops: CDR1 SGDLS, CDR2 YYNGEE. Written as DNA, the CDR3 is TGTGCCAGCAGCGTAGTACCCGAGGGGACCCAGTACTTC. It codes for CASSVVPEGTQYF.

This sequence joins TRBV2 and TRBJ1-6; D not resolved. From germline, CDR1 is SNHLY and CDR2 FYNNEI. This CDR3 comprises 14 residues. Trimming pared 2 bases from V and 10 bases from J, leaving 12 bases between. Written as DNA, the CDR3 is TGTGCCAGCAGTGAATCGCGGGGTATGTCACCCCTCCACTTT. It specifies CASSESRGMSPLHF.

The chain recombines TRBV9 with TRBJ2-7, with unresolved D. Per the germline V gene, CDR1 is SGDLS and CDR2 is YYNGEE. The V end was cut by 0 bases, the J end by 3 bases, with 13 bases between. This CDR3 spans 15 amino acids. The CDR3 here is CASSVGASLHYEQYF. The CDR3 nucleotides are TGTGCCAGCAGCGTAGGTGCCAGCTTACACTACGAGCAGTACTTC.

This chain joins TRBV14 and TRBJ1-2; D ambiguous. The CDR3 consists of 12 residues. V was pared by 4 bases and J by 1 base, with 4 bases between. Germline CDR1 SGHDN, CDR2 FVKESK. CDR3 DNA sequence: TGTGCCAGCAGCCTCAGTAACTATGGCTACACCTTC. It specifies CASSLSNYGYTF.

This sequence joins TRBV4-1 and TRBJ1-2, with D perhaps TRBD1 (6 bases). Between the trimmed V and J ends, which lost 2 bases and 7 bases, there was a span of 17 bases. In germline, CDR1 is MGHRA, CDR2 YSYEKL. This CDR3 spans 15 amino acids. CDR3 nucleotide sequence: TGCGCCAGCAGCCAACGCTACAGGGAGGTGAGTGGCTACACCTTC. Translated, it gives CASSQRYREVSGYTF.

The chain employs TRBV4-3 and TRBJ2-7, with D possibly being TRBD1 (6 bases). Trimming took off 1 base at V and 2 bases at J, with 12 bases between the two ends. The germline V gene has CDR1 LGHNA and CDR2 YSLEER. This CDR3 is 15 amino acids long. This chain's CDR3 is CASSQGSGQTYEQYV. The CDR3 DNA is TGCGCCAGCAGCCAAGGGAGCGGACAGACCTACGAGCAGTACGTC.

This chain links TRBV7-2 with TRBJ1-6; D possibly corresponds to TRBD1 (6 bases). CDR3 length: 14 amino acids. Germline V gives CDR1 SGHTA, CDR2 FQGNSA. The V and J ends lost 4 bases and 12 bases respectively, with 16 bases between them. The CDR3 sequence: CASSSDPGRGPLHF. CDR3 nucleotides: TGTGCCAGCAGCTCTGATCCGGGCAGGGGACCCCTCCACTTT.

This clone was found once. CDR3: CASRYDRGVLSGNTIYF. The CDR3 DNA is TGTGCCAGTAGATACGACAGGGGCGTCCTCTCTGGAAACACCATATATTTT. V is TRBV19 and J is TRBJ1-3; 8 bases align to TRBD1. In germline, CDR1 is LNHDA, CDR2 SQIVND (reference sequence). The ends lost 6 bases at V and 0 bases at J; junction bases unmatched: 10. CDR3 length: 17 amino acids.

This clone was detected only once. The chain combines TRBV7-2 with TRBJ1-1; the D gene is possibly TRBD1 (5 bases). Between the trimmed V and J ends, which lost 6 bases and 1 base, there was a span of 9 bases. From germline, CDR1 is SGHTA and CDR2 FQGNSA. CDR3 length: 13 amino acids. The CDR3: CASSSGRNTEAFF. CDR3 in DNA: TGTGCCAGCAGTTCGGGACGGAACACTGAAGCTTTCTTT.

The V call is TRBV15, the J call TRBJ2-2, with 8 bases aligning to TRBD1. The CDR3 runs to 19 residues. In germline, CDR1 is LNHNV, CDR2 YYDKDF (reference sequence). The V and J ends lost 5 bases and 4 bases, in that order; junction bases with no gene match: 18. CDR3 coding DNA: TGTGCCACCAGCGGACCTATTGACCGGGACAGGCGTTTCACCGGGGAGCTGTTTTTT. As protein: CATSGPIDRDRRFTGELFF.

Comment on this clone: Other DNA sequences in the sample encode the same CDR3. V is TRBV5-1 and J is TRBJ2-7, with a possible D match to TRBD2 (6 bases). The CDR3 sequence is 14 residues long. With 1 base removed from V and 2 bases from J, the gap between germline ends came to 10 bases. The germline V gene encodes CDR1 SGHRS and CDR2 YFSETQ. The CDR3 nucleotides are TGCGCCAGCAGCTTGTTAGGCGGGACCTACGAGCAGTACTTC. As protein: CASSLLGGTYEQYF.

V usage is TRBV2 and J usage is TRBJ1-3, with no clear D. Germline CDR1 SNHLY, CDR2 FYNNEI. The CDR3 loop spans 13 amino acids. V was pared by 4 bases and J by 0 bases, with 4 bases between. As DNA, the CDR3 is TGTGCCAGCAGTGGAGACTCTGGAAACACCATATATTTT. This gives the protein CASSGDSGNTIYF. The complete variable domain, with remaining parts taken from reference TRBV2 and TRBJ1-3, reads EPEVTQTPSHQVTQMGQEVILRCVPISNHLYFYWYRQILGQKVEFLVSFYNNEISEKSEIFDDQFSVERPDGSNFTLKIRSTKLEDSAMYFCASSGDSGNTIYFGEGSWLTVV.

This clone was detected only a few times. This chain joins TRBV18 and TRBJ2-7; possible D gene TRBD1, 5 bases. The CDR3 has 18 residues. Per the germline V gene, CDR1 is KGHSH and CDR2 is LQKENI. Trimming cost V 2 bases and J 0 bases, with 20 bases left between them. CDR3 amino acids: CASSPDEFGQGISYEQYV. The CDR3 DNA is TGTGCCAGCTCACCAGATGAATTCGGGCAGGGAATCTCCTACGAGCAGTACGTC.

CDR3 sequence: CASTAERIGYTF. As DNA, the CDR3 is TGTGCCAGCACCGCGGAACGAATCGGCTACACCTTC. V usage is TRBV28 and J usage is TRBJ1-2, with unresolved D. The V gene's germline CDR1 is MDHEN and CDR2 SYDVKM. The CDR3 consists of 12 residues. V lost 7 bases to trimming and J lost 8 bases, with 14 bases between them.

The V and J genes are TRBV19 and TRBJ1-5; a possible D gene is TRBD1 (5 bases). The CDR3 contains 18 residues. CDR1 is LNHDA, CDR2 SQIVND, per germline (reference sequence). Trimming took off 0 bases at V and 0 bases at J, with 15 bases between the two ends. CDR3 protein: CASSIDLGADNSNQPQHF. CDR3 nucleotides: TGTGCCAGTAGTATAGATCTAGGTGCGGACAATAGCAATCAGCCCCAGCATTTT.

The chain carries TRBV19 and TRBJ1-2, with D perhaps matching TRBD1 (5 bases). CDR3 length: 13 residues. The germline V gene encodes CDR1 LNHDA and CDR2 SQIVND (reference sequence). Trimming removed 7 bases at V and 4 bases at J, with 13 bases between. The CDR3 DNA is TGTGCCAGTACAAGGGACGCCTCCTATGGCTACACCTTC. This sequence encodes CASTRDASYGYTF. The whole variable domain, remainder taken from reference TRBV19 and TRBJ1-2, is DGGITQSPKYLFRKEGQNVTLSCEQNLNHDAMYWYRQDPGQGLRLIYYSQIVNDFQKGDIAEGYSVSREKKESFPLTVTSAQKNPTAFYLCASTRDASYGYTFGSGTRLTVV.

The V call is TRBV7-2, the J call TRBJ2-7; 12 nucleotides align to TRBD2. V gave up 5 bases and J gave up 2 bases; unmatched junction bases: 4. Germline V gives CDR1 SGHTA, CDR2 FQGNSA. The length of the CDR3 is 15 residues. The CDR3 loop reads CASSPRLAGAYEQYF. CDR3 DNA sequence: TGTGCCAGCAGCCCCCGACTAGCGGGGGCCTACGAGCAGTACTTC.

The gene calls are TRBV23-1 and TRBJ2-3, with D possibly being TRBD2 (6 bases). TRBV23-1 is filed as an ORF, its function uncertain. The V end lost 4 bases, the J end lost 0 bases, and 11 bases lay between the germline ends. The CDR3 spans 15 residues. In DNA form, the CDR3 reads TGCGCCAGCAGTCGTGGGGGGAGTAGCACAGATACGCAGTATTTT. It codes for CASSRGGSSTDTQYF.